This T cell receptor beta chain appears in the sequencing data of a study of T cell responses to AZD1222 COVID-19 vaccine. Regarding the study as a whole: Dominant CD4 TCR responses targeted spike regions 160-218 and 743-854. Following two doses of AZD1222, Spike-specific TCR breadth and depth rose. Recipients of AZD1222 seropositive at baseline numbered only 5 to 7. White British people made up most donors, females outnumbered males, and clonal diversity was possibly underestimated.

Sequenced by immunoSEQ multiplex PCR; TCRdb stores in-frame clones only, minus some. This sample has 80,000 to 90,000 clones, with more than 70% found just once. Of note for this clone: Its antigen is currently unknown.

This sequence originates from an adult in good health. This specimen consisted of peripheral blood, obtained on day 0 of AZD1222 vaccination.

CDR3 sequence: CASRGTWGEAFF. The CDR3 DNA reads TGTGCCAGCCGGGGAACTTGGGGTGAAGCTTTCTTT. The chain is built from TRBV27 and TRBJ1-1; unclear D gene. Germline V lookup: CDR1 MNHEY, CDR2 SMNVEV (reference sequence). Trimming stripped 8 bases from V and 7 bases from J, with 14 bases between. The CDR3 is made up of 12 amino acids.